These 20 T cell receptor beta chains came from one sample sequenced in a study of CD8 T cells in Susac syndrome. RNA was extracted with the RNeasy kit, and a quantity of 0.5 to 1 ug was reverse transcribed using random hexamers. One entry per CDR3 protein, called by TCRdb with MiXCR from the immunoSEQ multiplex PCR reads. The sample includes approximately 210,000 distinct CDR3 sequences, about 95% of them seen just once. The sequencing sample was made of CD4+ T cells from PBMCs. These receptors all stem from a human donor with Susac syndrome.

The rearrangement joins TRBV15 to TRBJ1-3; no firm D call. The germline V and J ends were trimmed by 9 bases and 1 base, with 13 bases remaining between them. This CDR3 spans 14 amino acids. Germline CDR1 reads LNHNV; CDR2 reads YYDKDF (reference sequence). CDR3 residues: CATTIGGSGNTIYF. The CDR3 DNA reads TGTGCCACTACTATCGGTGGTTCTGGAAACACCATATATTTT.

The J gene is TRBJ1-1, the V gene TRBV7-2; TRBD1 might be the D (5 bases). Trimming took 3 bases from V and 5 from J, leaving 13 bases between them. This CDR3 is built from 14 residues. Germline-derived CDR1 and CDR2 are SGHTA and FQGNSA. CDR3 coding DNA: TGTGCCAGCAGCTTGGCCAGGGTGGGGACTGAAGCTTTCTTT. Translation gives CASSLARVGTEAFF.

V gene TRBV9 combines with J gene TRBJ2-1, with D possibly matching TRBD1 (6 bases). CDR3 size: 15 residues. V was pared by 3 bases and J by 0 bases, with 10 bases between. In germline, CDR1 is SGDLS, CDR2 YYNGEE. The CDR3 protein is CASSATGSSYNEQFF. CDR3 sequence (DNA): TGTGCCAGCAGCGCTACAGGGAGCTCCTACAATGAGCAGTTCTTC.

The chain combines TRBV6-2 or TRBV6-3 with TRBJ1-5; perhaps TRBD1 as D (5 bases). The CDR3 spans 12 residues. Per the germline V gene, CDR1 is MNHEY and CDR2 is SVGEGT. The V gene lost 7 bases and the J gene lost 15 bases, with 19 bases spanning the gap. CDR3 loop: CASTLPSGAWHF. As DNA, the CDR3 is TGTGCCAGCACTCTCCCCAGTGGGGCTTGGCATTTT.

The chain combines TRBV19 with TRBJ2-3; 11 positions agree with TRBD1. With V trimmed by 5 bases and J by 0 bases, 10 bases remained unmatched. The germline V gene encodes CDR1 LNHDA and CDR2 SQIVND (reference sequence). The CDR3 is made up of 18 amino acids. CDR3 DNA sequence: TGTGCCAGTAGTGCACGGACAGGGGGCGCGATAAGCACAGATACGCAGTATTTT. This sequence encodes CASSARTGGAISTDTQYF.

This sequence joins TRBV12-5 and TRBJ2-7, with D perhaps matching TRBD1 or TRBD2 (6 bases each). V was cut by 8 bases and J by 7 bases, with 18 bases left in between. CDR1 and CDR2 from the germline V gene are LGHNT and FRNRAP. The CDR3 is 13 residues long. DNA of the CDR3: TGTGCTAGTAGGAGGGACACGGAAGGGGAGCAGTACTTC. Encoded protein: CASRRDTEGEQYF.

V gene TRBV6-5 combines with J gene TRBJ2-7; 7 bases map to TRBD1. V lost 2 bases and J lost 6; bases outside the gene matches: 16. The germline V gene encodes CDR1 MNHEY and CDR2 SVGAGI. The CDR3 is made up of 17 amino acids. DNA for the CDR3: TGTGCCAGCAGTTACCTCAATAGGGGGCGGGCGGCCCCCGAGCAGTACTTC. It yields the protein CASSYLNRGRAAPEQYF.

The rearrangement links TRBV12-3 or TRBV12-4 to TRBJ1-5, with D tentatively TRBD1 (5 bases). The CDR3 loop spans 15 amino acids. The V and J ends lost 6 bases and 1 base respectively, with 13 bases between them. The CDR3 spells CASRVGGNSNQPQHF. In DNA form, the CDR3 reads TGTGCCAGCAGGGTGGGGGGTAACAGCAATCAGCCCCAGCATTTT.

The gene calls are TRBV6-6 and TRBJ2-2; D tentatively reads TRBD1 or TRBD2 (5 bases each). The CDR3 loop spans 15 amino acids. The germline V and J ends were trimmed by 5 bases and 6 bases, with 16 bases remaining between them. CDR1 MNHNY and CDR2 SVGAGI come from the germline V gene (reference sequence). The CDR3 coding sequence is TGTGCCAGCAGTAACCGTGGGGGTGTACCCGGGGAGCTGTTTTTT. Its protein product is CASSNRGGVPGELFF.

This clonotype was observed once. In DNA form, the CDR3 reads TGTGCCAGCGGCACCAAACAGGGCCCGTCTGAAAAACTGTTTTTT. This encodes CASGTKQGPSEKLFF. V is TRBV12-3 or TRBV12-4 and J is TRBJ1-4, with D tentatively TRBD1 (6 bases). CDR3 length: 15 residues. V was clipped by 8 bases and J by 7 bases, with 20 bases between them.

The chain employs TRBV6-1 and TRBJ1-2; D ambiguous. V lost 4 bases and J lost 4, with 19 bases in between. Germline V CDR1 and CDR2: MNHNS, SASEGT. The CDR3 runs 16 residues. The CDR3 region is CASSAFANSGIYGYTF. The CDR3 coding sequence is TGTGCCAGCAGTGCCTTTGCTAATTCGGGTATCTATGGCTACACCTTC.

The sample holds one count of this clonotype. V usage is TRBV7-2 and J usage is TRBJ2-2; 8 bases map to TRBD2. CDR1 is SGHTA, CDR2 FQGNSA, per germline. V was pared by 5 bases and J by 4 bases, with 9 bases of the junction left unmatched. The CDR3 is made up of 16 amino acids. The chain's CDR3 is CASSPRGGGFTGELFF. The CDR3 coding sequence is TGTGCCAGCAGCCCCCGCGGCGGGGGGTTCACCGGGGAGCTGTTTTTT.

This chain links TRBV11-2 with TRBJ2-7; 7 bases are a match to TRBD1. Germline values: CDR1 SGHAT, CDR2 FQNNGV. J lost 2 bases, V lost 5 bases, and 6 bases had no gene match. This CDR3 is 14 amino acids long. This chain's CDR3 is CASSPTGAAYEQYF. DNA of the CDR3: TGTGCCAGCAGCCCCACAGGGGCGGCCTACGAGCAGTACTTC.

J is TRBJ2-2 and V is TRBV7-2; 9 bases are a match to TRBD2. The CDR3 extends over 16 amino acids. The V gene end was trimmed by 5 bases and the J gene end by 6 bases; junction bases not matched to a gene: 10. Germline CDR1 SGHTA, CDR2 FQGNSA. In DNA form, the CDR3 reads TGTGCCAGCAGCCTGGAGCCGCGGGGGGGCCCCGGGGAGCTGTTTTTT. It codes for CASSLEPRGGPGELFF. Complete variable domain (other parts from reference TRBV7-2 and TRBJ2-2): GAGVSQSPSNKVTEKGKDVELRCDPISGHTALYWYRQSLGQGLEFLIYFQGNSAPDKSGLPSDRFSAERTGGSVSTLTIQRTQQEDSAVYLCASSLEPRGGPGELFFGEGSRLTVL.

The genes are TRBV19 and TRBJ2-1; 8 bases align to TRBD2. Germline V gives CDR1 LNHDA, CDR2 SQIVND (reference sequence). Trimming removed 8 bases from V and 9 bases from J; junction bases left unmatched: 12. The CDR3 covers 14 residues. CDR3 DNA: TGTGCCAGTTCCATCCAGCGGGGGAGCGTTGAGCAGTTCTTC. This gives the protein CASSIQRGSVEQFF.

V usage is TRBV20-1 and J usage is TRBJ2-7; D may correspond to TRBD1 or TRBD2 (5 bases each). The CDR3 runs to 16 residues. V dropped 0 bases and J dropped 2 bases, with 17 bases sitting between them. The germline V gene has CDR1 DFQATT and CDR2 SNEGSKA (reference sequence). The CDR3 here is CSARDFREGETYEQYF. CDR3 nucleotides: TGCAGTGCTAGAGATTTCCGAGAAGGGGAGACCTACGAGCAGTACTTC.

This clonotype came up once. This sequence joins TRBV27 and TRBJ1-2, with D possibly TRBD1 on 5 matching bases. The ends were cut back, 6 bases at V and 4 bases at J, with 15 bases in the middle. In germline, CDR1 is MNHEY, CDR2 SMNVEV (reference sequence). The CDR3 spans 14 residues. The CDR3 sequence is CASRLGTGTYGYTF. CDR3 in DNA: TGTGCCAGCAGATTGGGGACGGGGACCTATGGCTACACCTTC.

The chain carries TRBV5-1 and TRBJ2-2, with D hard to call. V was cut by 0 bases and J by 6 bases, with 9 bases left in between. The CDR3 loop spans 14 amino acids. The germline V gene has CDR1 SGHRS and CDR2 YFSETQ. In nucleotides, the CDR3 is TGCGCCAGCAGCTTGGACGTAGCTCCCGGGGAGCTGTTTTTT. This encodes CASSLDVAPGELFF.

The chain employs TRBV15 and TRBJ2-1, with a tentative D call TRBD1 (6 bases). The CDR3 has 14 residues. CDR1 and CDR2 from the germline V gene are LNHNV and YYDKDF (reference sequence). V gave up 2 bases and J gave up 8 bases, with 13 bases separating them. The CDR3 sequence: CATSRKTDSDEQFF. The CDR3 coding sequence is TGTGCCACCAGCAGAAAGACGGACAGCGATGAGCAGTTCTTC.

This chain uses TRBV29-1 with TRBJ2-1; TRBD2 matches 8 bases. This CDR3 comprises 15 residues. The germline gives CDR1 SQVTM, CDR2 ANQGSEA. V was clipped by 4 bases and J by 1 base; unmatched bases: 6. CDR3 region: CSVGRGGGSYNEQFF. CDR3 coding DNA: TGCAGCGTTGGACGGGGGGGCGGGTCCTACAATGAGCAGTTCTTC.